A selection of T cell receptor beta chains follows, all from one sample in a study of cytomegalovirus exposure and HLA in healthy donors. Assay used: immunoSEQ multiplex PCR; TCRdb lists only in-frame clones, some missing. The repertoire includes about 260,000 clones, approximately 85% of them detected once, and about 2% sits in the top ten. The specimen was PBMCs. The receptors were gathered from a woman aged 40 to 50 in good health and CMV-seropositive. Both conserved end residues are part of each CDR3. The D gene is left open where the match is weak.

v_gene: TRBV6-5; j_gene: TRBJ1-1; d_gene: NA; CDR3aa: CASSYSGGEAFF; CDR3nt: TGTGCCAGCAGTTACTCCGGCGGTGAAGCTTTCTTT
v_gene: TRBV20-1; j_gene: TRBJ1-4; d_gene: TRBD1; CDR3aa: CSARRTGELFF; CDR3nt: TGCAGTGCTAGAAGAACAGGGGAACTGTTTTTT
v_gene: TRBV5-4; j_gene: TRBJ2-7; d_gene: TRBD2; CDR3aa: CASSLEPSGSKYEQYF; CDR3nt: TGTGCCAGCAGCTTGGAGCCTAGCGGGAGTAAGTACGAGCAGTACTTC
v_gene: TRBV2; j_gene: TRBJ1-4; d_gene: TRBD1; CDR3aa: CASEPGQGFEKLFF; CDR3nt: TGTGCCAGCGAGCCTGGACAGGGATTTGAAAAACTGTTTTTT
v_gene: TRBV7-6; j_gene: TRBJ2-1; d_gene: NA; CDR3aa: CASSFLGGNEQFF; CDR3nt: TGTGCCAGCAGCTTCCTAGGGGGCAATGAGCAGTTCTTC
v_gene: TRBV7-6; j_gene: TRBJ1-4; d_gene: NA; CDR3aa: CASSWDTTNEKLFF; CDR3nt: TGTGCCAGCAGCTGGGACACAACTAATGAAAAACTGTTTTTT
v_gene: TRBV18; j_gene: TRBJ1-2; d_gene: NA; CDR3aa: CASSRGTDNYGYTF; CDR3nt: TGTGCCAGCTCACGAGGGACTGATAACTATGGCTACACCTTC
v_gene: TRBV30; j_gene: TRBJ1-3; d_gene: NA; CDR3aa: CAWIVRDLWGNTIYF; CDR3nt: TGTGCCTGGATAGTGAGGGACTTATGGGGAAACACCATATATTTT
v_gene: TRBV5-1; j_gene: TRBJ2-3; d_gene: TRBD2; CDR3aa: CASSLAPGLAGGPLADTQYF; CDR3nt: TGCGCCAGCAGCTTGGCTCCCGGACTAGCGGGAGGGCCTCTAGCCGATACGCAGTATTTT
v_gene: TRBV6-5; j_gene: TRBJ1-6; d_gene: NA; CDR3aa: CASSYGGVGNSPLHF; CDR3nt: TGTGCCAGCAGTTACGGCGGGGTAGGTAATTCACCCCTCCACTTT